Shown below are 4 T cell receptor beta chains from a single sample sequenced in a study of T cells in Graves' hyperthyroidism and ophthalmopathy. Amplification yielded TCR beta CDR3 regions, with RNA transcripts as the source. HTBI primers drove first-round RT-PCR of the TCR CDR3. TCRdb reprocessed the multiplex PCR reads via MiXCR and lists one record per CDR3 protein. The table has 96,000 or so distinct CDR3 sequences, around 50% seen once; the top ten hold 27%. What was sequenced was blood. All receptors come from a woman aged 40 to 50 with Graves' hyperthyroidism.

The CDR3 loop is CASSLASTETQETQYF. Written as DNA, the CDR3 is TGTGCCAGCAGCTTGGCCAGTACAGAGACCCAAGAGACCCAGTACTTC. The J gene is TRBJ2-5, the V gene TRBV25-1; D remains ambiguous. Per germline, CDR1 MGHDK and CDR2 SYGVNS. The CDR3 contains 16 residues. V dropped 6 bases and J dropped 1 base, with 18 bases sitting between them.

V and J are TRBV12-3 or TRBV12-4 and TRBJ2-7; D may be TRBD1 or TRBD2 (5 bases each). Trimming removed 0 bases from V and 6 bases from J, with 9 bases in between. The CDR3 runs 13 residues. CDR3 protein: CASSLAGTGEQYF. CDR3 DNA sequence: TGTGCCAGCAGTTTAGCGGGGACGGGCGAGCAGTACTTC.

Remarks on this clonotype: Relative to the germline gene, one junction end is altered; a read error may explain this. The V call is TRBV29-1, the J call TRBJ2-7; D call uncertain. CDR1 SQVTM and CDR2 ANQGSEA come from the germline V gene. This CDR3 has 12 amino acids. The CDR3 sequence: CSVEDGTYEQCF. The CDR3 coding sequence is TGCAGCGTTGAAGATGGAACCTACGAGCAGTGCTTC.

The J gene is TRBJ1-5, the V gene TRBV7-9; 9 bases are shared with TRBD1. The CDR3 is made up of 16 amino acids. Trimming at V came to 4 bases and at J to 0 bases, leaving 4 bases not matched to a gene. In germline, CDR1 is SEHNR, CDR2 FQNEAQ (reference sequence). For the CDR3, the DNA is TGTGCCAGCAGCTCCGGGACAGGGAATAGCAATCAGCCCCAGCATTTT. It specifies CASSSGTGNSNQPQHF.